Each of the 30 T cell receptor beta chains below was sequenced from the same sample in a study of blood T cell repertoires in COVID-19. The table came from immunoSEQ multiplex PCR; TCRdb's copy has only in-frame clones and leaves some out. Among 150,000 or so clones, approximately 88% were seen once, and the ten largest hold around 1.6%. The sample taken for sequencing was peripheral blood. The receptors originated from a woman between 45 and 65 years old with acute or convalescent COVID-19.

J is TRBJ2-7 and V is TRBV18, with D uncertain. The germline V gene encodes CDR1 KGHSH and CDR2 LQKENI. The CDR3 is 11 residues long. V gave up 6 bases and J gave up 4 bases, with 7 bases separating them. The CDR3: CASSLGYEQYF. The CDR3 bases are TGTGCCAGCTCCCTCGGGTACGAGCAGTACTTC.

The chain couples TRBV12-3 or TRBV12-4 to TRBJ1-3; D is unresolved. V lost 8 bases and J 6 bases, leaving 14 bases between the germline ends. The CDR3 consists of 13 residues. CDR3 protein: CASALMVLNTIYF. The CDR3 DNA follows: TGTGCCAGCGCCCTAATGGTGTTAAACACCATATATTTT.

The rearrangement uses TRBV5-1 and TRBJ2-1, with TRBD2 matching 8 bases. The germline V gene has CDR1 SGHRS and CDR2 YFSETQ. V lost 0 bases and J lost 9; bases outside the gene matches: 2. The CDR3 covers 13 residues. CDR3 nucleotides: TGCGCCAGCAGCTTGGTGCTAGCGGGTGAGCAGTTCTTC. Amino acid sequence: CASSLVLAGEQFF.

V gene TRBV2 combines with J gene TRBJ1-4; 9 bases match TRBD1. V gave up 0 bases and J gave up 8 bases; unmatched junction bases: 7. Germline CDR1 and CDR2: SNHLY and FYNNEI. The CDR3 loop spans 16 amino acids. The CDR3 protein is CASSEARTGVGEKLFF. The CDR3 region has the DNA TGTGCCAGCAGTGAAGCGAGGACAGGGGTCGGGGAAAAACTGTTTTTT.

The chain links TRBV20-1 to TRBJ2-5; perhaps TRBD2 as D (5 bases). Trimming stripped 3 bases from V and 2 bases from J, with 10 bases between. Germline V gene lookup returns CDR1 DFQATT and CDR2 SNEGSKA (reference sequence). The CDR3 contains 13 residues. This CDR3 reads CSASTSGQETQYF. The CDR3 bases are TGCAGTGCTAGTACAAGCGGACAAGAGACCCAGTACTTC.

The rearrangement joins TRBV5-5 to TRBJ1-6; no reliable D call. V was clipped by 4 bases and J by 3 bases, with 8 bases between them. The CDR3 sequence is 14 residues long. Germline V lookup: CDR1 SGHKS, CDR2 YYEKEE (reference sequence). The CDR3, as DNA: TGTGCCAGCAGCCTAACGGGCTATAATTCACCCCTCCACTTT. This codes for CASSLTGYNSPLHF.

The table lists this clone with a count of one. The chain links TRBV27 to TRBJ2-7; D might be TRBD1 (5 bases). The CDR3 is 12 amino acids. Trimming stripped 6 bases from V and 6 bases from J, with 12 bases between. Germline-derived CDR1 and CDR2 are MNHEY and SMNVEV (reference sequence). DNA for the CDR3: TGTGCCAGCAGGTATGACAGAAGCGAGCAGTACTTC. Encoded protein: CASRYDRSEQYF.

V gene TRBV6-5 combines with J gene TRBJ1-1; D may be TRBD1 (6 bases). CDR1 is MNHEY and CDR2 is SVGAGI in the germline V gene. Trimming removed 3 bases from V and 11 bases from J, with 16 bases in between. There are 13 residues in the CDR3. The CDR3 nucleotides read TGTGCCAGCAGTTATTTTTTGGGACAAGGGGCTTTCTTT. It encodes CASSYFLGQGAFF.

The chain recombines TRBV25-1 with TRBJ1-6; a weak D match, TRBD1 (6 bases). Germline V lookup: CDR1 MGHDK, CDR2 SYGVNS. V was shortened by 4 bases and J by 8 bases, with 9 bases between the two germline ends. The CDR3 loop spans 13 amino acids. CDR3 sequence: CASSVGGHSPLHF. As DNA, the CDR3 is TGTGCCAGCAGTGTCGGGGGGCATTCACCCCTCCACTTT.

The CDR3 nucleotides read TGTGCCAGCAGCTCGGGGGTCTATGGCTACACCTTC. This codes for CASSSGVYGYTF. The gene calls are TRBV7-6 and TRBJ1-2; possible D gene TRBD1, 5 bases. The V gene lost 4 bases and the J gene lost 4 bases, with 7 bases spanning the gap. CDR3 size: 12 residues. Per the germline V gene, CDR1 is SGHVS and CDR2 is FNYEAQ.

This chain joins TRBV6-5 and TRBJ1-1, with D unclear. Germline CDR1 is MNHEY and CDR2 is SVGAGI. The CDR3 is 13 residues long. V lost 6 bases and J 4 bases, leaving 12 bases between the germline ends. DNA of the CDR3: TGTGCCAGCAGCCACCCCGGGAGCACTGAAGCTTTCTTT. Amino acids: CASSHPGSTEAFF.

The chain uses TRBV7-9 and TRBJ1-5; D ambiguous. Germline V CDR1 and CDR2: SEHNR, FQNEAQ (reference sequence). The CDR3 runs 11 residues. V was pared by 3 bases and J by 6 bases, with 3 bases between. The CDR3 bases are TGTGCCAGCAGCTTGGCTCAGCCCCAGCATTTT. Translating it yields CASSLAQPQHF.

V usage is TRBV18 and J usage is TRBJ2-2, with D hard to call. Per the germline V gene, CDR1 is KGHSH and CDR2 is LQKENI. The CDR3 is 17 amino acids. The V gene lost 2 bases and the J gene lost 1 base, with 14 bases spanning the gap. As DNA, the CDR3 is TGTGCCAGCTCACCATTTACGCAGCCTAGGAACACCGGGGAGCTGTTTTTT. Its protein product is CASSPFTQPRNTGELFF. Based on the CDR3 plus reference TRBV18 and TRBJ2-2, the full variable domain is NAGVMQNPRHLVRRRGQEARLRCSPMKGHSHVYWYRQLPEEGLKFMVYLQKENIIDESGMPKERFSAEFPKEGPSILRIQQVVRGDSAAYFCASSPFTQPRNTGELFFGEGSRLTVL.

The chain is built from TRBV30 and TRBJ1-5; D is perhaps TRBD1 (6 bases). Germline-derived CDR1 and CDR2 are GTSNPN and SVGIG (reference sequence). CDR3 length: 16 amino acids. Trimming removed 1 base from V and 4 bases from J, with 17 bases in between. The CDR3 DNA reads TGTGCCTGGAGTGGAGTGGGGCAGGGGAATAATCAGCCCCAGCATTTT. Translation gives CAWSGVGQGNNQPQHF.

The CDR3 region has the DNA TGTGCCAGCATCTTACTAGCGGGAGGGTCTGGGGCGCAGTATTTT. It yields the protein CASILLAGGSGAQYF. This rearrangement joins TRBV6-5 to TRBJ2-3; 13 nucleotides agree with TRBD2. There are 15 residues in the CDR3. The germline V gene encodes CDR1 MNHEY and CDR2 SVGAGI. J was trimmed by 10 bases and V by 7 bases; bases with no gene match: 11.

The rearrangement links TRBV5-1 to TRBJ1-6; the D gene is possibly TRBD1 (6 bases). The germline V gene encodes CDR1 SGHRS and CDR2 YFSETQ. The CDR3 has 15 amino acids. V lost 4 bases to trimming and J lost 7 bases, with 15 bases between them. This chain's CDR3 is CASSPNREVNSPLHF. The CDR3 nucleotides are TGCGCCAGCAGCCCCAACAGGGAAGTAAATTCACCCCTCCACTTT.

CDR3 coding DNA: TGTGCCAGCTCCCTCGAGTATAACACCGGGGAGCTGTTTTTT. Translation gives CASSLEYNTGELFF. The V call is TRBV18, the J call TRBJ2-2, with D uncertain. V was trimmed by 6 bases and J by 2 bases, leaving 10 bases between them. Germline loops: CDR1 KGHSH, CDR2 LQKENI. CDR3 length equals 14 residues.

The V gene is TRBV7-9, the J gene TRBJ1-1; 12 nucleotides agree with TRBD1. Trimming removed 4 bases from V and 7 bases from J; junction bases left unmatched: 4. CDR1 and CDR2 (germline): SEHNR, FQNEAQ (reference sequence). The CDR3 contains 14 residues. CDR3 DNA sequence: TGTGCCAGCAGCTGGGACAGGGGGCGGAGTGAAGCTTTCTTT. As protein: CASSWDRGRSEAFF.

J is TRBJ1-5 and V is TRBV27, with no clear D. Germline values: CDR1 MNHEY, CDR2 SMNVEV (reference sequence). V was clipped by 1 base and J by 4 bases, with 8 bases between them. The CDR3 extends over 14 amino acids. CDR3 sequence (DNA): TGTGCCAGCAGTTTATTGGCAGGTAATCAGCCCCAGCATTTT. It yields the protein CASSLLAGNQPQHF.

This chain joins TRBV12-3 or TRBV12-4 and TRBJ1-1; no clear D. The germline V and J ends were trimmed by 6 bases and 5 bases, with 10 bases remaining between them. This CDR3 contains 12 residues. Here the CDR3 reads CASSPGGTEAFF. CDR3 in DNA: TGTGCCAGCAGCCCGGGAGGGACTGAAGCTTTCTTT.

This clone has just one count. CDR3: CASSPGQGRFSGYTF. The CDR3 bases are TGTGCCAGTAGTCCAGGACAGGGGCGGTTTTCTGGCTACACCTTC. The chain uses TRBV19 and TRBJ1-2, with 9 bases identical to TRBD1. J lost 7 bases, V lost 5 bases, and 11 bases had no gene match. Germline CDR1 is LNHDA and CDR2 is SQIVND (reference sequence). The CDR3 is 15 residues long.

The chain couples TRBV6-6 to TRBJ2-7, with D possibly being TRBD1 (6 bases). The germline V gene has CDR1 MNHNY and CDR2 SVGAGI (reference sequence). V was trimmed by 4 bases and J by 2 bases, leaving 12 bases between them. The CDR3 has 14 residues. CDR3 nucleotides: TGTGCCAGCAGTTTTGAAACAGGGCCCTACGAGCAGTACTTC. Protein: CASSFETGPYEQYF.

This rearrangement joins TRBV29-1 to TRBJ2-1; 8 nucleotides line up with TRBD1. This CDR3 contains 12 residues. Germline trimming cut 6 bases from V and 3 bases from J; bases unmatched to any gene: 1. CDR1 SQVTM and CDR2 ANQGSEA come from the germline V gene. CDR3 DNA: TGCAGCGTAGGGACAGGCTACAATGAGCAGTTCTTC. It translates to CSVGTGYNEQFF.

This sequence joins TRBV27 and TRBJ2-1; D may be TRBD1 (6 bases). Between the trimmed V and J ends, which lost 4 bases and 7 bases, there was a span of 17 bases. This CDR3 spans 15 amino acids. Germline CDR1 reads MNHEY; CDR2 reads SMNVEV (reference sequence). The CDR3 protein is CASSYTQGVRNEQFF. CDR3 in DNA: TGTGCCAGCAGTTACACACAGGGAGTGCGGAATGAGCAGTTCTTC.

The gene calls are TRBV6-4 and TRBJ2-7; no clear D. With 0 bases removed from V and 0 bases from J, the gap between germline ends came to 6 bases. Germline V lookup: CDR1 MRHNA, CDR2 SNTAGT. The CDR3 sequence is 14 residues long. The CDR3 protein is CASSDSRLSYEQYF. CDR3 DNA: TGTGCCAGCAGTGACTCGCGTCTCTCCTACGAGCAGTACTTC.

The chain uses TRBV12-3 or TRBV12-4 and TRBJ1-1; D is undetermined. V dropped 1 base and J dropped 10 bases, with 10 bases sitting between them. This CDR3 region has 12 residues. The CDR3 region is CASSLEVGVAFF. Here the CDR3 DNA reads TGTGCCAGCAGTTTAGAGGTCGGGGTAGCTTTCTTT.

V gene TRBV3-1 (or the pseudogene TRBV3-2) combines with J gene TRBJ2-7; maybe TRBD2 (6 bases). Trimming pared 1 base from V and 1 base from J, leaving 11 bases between. In germline, CDR1 is LGHDT, CDR2 YNNKEL (reference sequence). This CDR3 is 15 amino acids long. CDR3 sequence: CASSQGSLASYEQYF. CDR3 nucleotide sequence: TGTGCCAGCAGCCAAGGAAGTCTAGCGTCCTACGAGCAGTACTTC.

The chain links TRBV4-1 to TRBJ2-1; possible D gene TRBD1, 5 bases. The CDR3 consists of 15 residues. The germline CDR1 and CDR2 sequences are MGHRA and YSYEKL. V lost 1 base, J lost 3 bases, and 10 bases lay in between. CDR3 amino acids: CASSQATGSYNEQFF. Here the CDR3 DNA reads TGCGCCAGCAGCCAAGCTACAGGCAGCTACAATGAGCAGTTCTTC.

A single count supports this clone. The chain is built from TRBV24-1 and TRBJ2-3; D remains unclear. Germline V gene sequence: CDR1 KGHDR, CDR2 SFDVKD. V was clipped by 4 bases and J by 4 bases, with 11 bases between them. The CDR3 has 14 residues. The CDR3 DNA reads as TGTGCCACCAGTGACCCTAAATCCGCAGATACGCAGTATTTT. It codes for CATSDPKSADTQYF.

The genes are TRBV11-2 and TRBJ2-5, with TRBD2 as a possible D gene (5 bases). CDR1 and CDR2 (germline): SGHAT, FQNNGV. The V and J ends lost 5 bases and 0 bases respectively, with 13 bases between them. The CDR3 sequence is 15 residues long. CDR3 sequence (DNA): TGTGCCAGCAGCCCTACGGGCGGGTACCAAGAGACCCAGTACTTC. Its protein is CASSPTGGYQETQYF.